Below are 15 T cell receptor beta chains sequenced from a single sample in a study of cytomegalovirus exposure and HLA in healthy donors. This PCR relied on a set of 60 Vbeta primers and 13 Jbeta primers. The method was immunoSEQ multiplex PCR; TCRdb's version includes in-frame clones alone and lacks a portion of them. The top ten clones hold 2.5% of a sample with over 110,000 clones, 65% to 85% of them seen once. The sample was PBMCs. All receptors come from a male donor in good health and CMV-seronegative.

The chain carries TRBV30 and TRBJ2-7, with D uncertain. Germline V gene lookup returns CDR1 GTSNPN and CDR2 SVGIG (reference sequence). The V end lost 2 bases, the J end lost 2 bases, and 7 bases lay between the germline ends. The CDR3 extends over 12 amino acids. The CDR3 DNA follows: TGTGCCTGGAGTTACATAACCTACGAGCAGTACTTC. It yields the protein CAWSYITYEQYF.

The CDR3 DNA reads as TGCGCCAGCAGTCCGGACAGGACCTTAGAGCAGTTCTTC. Its protein is CASSPDRTLEQFF. The chain has TRBV10-1 and TRBJ2-1; 7 bases fit TRBD1. This CDR3 spans 13 amino acids. After removal of 5 bases from V and 10 bases from J, the junction contained 8 bases not matched to a gene. Looked up from germline, CDR1 is WNHNN and CDR2 is SYGVQD (reference sequence).

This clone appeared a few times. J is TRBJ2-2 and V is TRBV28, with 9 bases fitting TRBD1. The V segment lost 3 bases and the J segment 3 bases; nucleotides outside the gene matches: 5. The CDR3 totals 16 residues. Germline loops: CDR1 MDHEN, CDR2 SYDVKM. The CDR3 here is CASSLDRGSDTGELFF. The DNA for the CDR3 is TGTGCCAGCAGTTTGGACAGGGGTAGCGACACCGGGGAGCTGTTTTTT. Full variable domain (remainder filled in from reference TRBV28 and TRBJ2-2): DVKVTQSSRYLVKRTGEKVFLECVQDMDHENMFWYRQDPGLGLRLIYFSYDVKMKEKGDIPEGYSVSREKKERFSLILESASTNQTSMYLCASSLDRGSDTGELFFGEGSRLTVL.

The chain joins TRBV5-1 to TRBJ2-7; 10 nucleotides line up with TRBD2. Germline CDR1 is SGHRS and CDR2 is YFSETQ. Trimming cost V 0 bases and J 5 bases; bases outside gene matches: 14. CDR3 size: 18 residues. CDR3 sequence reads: CASSLGGRLAGVNDEQYF. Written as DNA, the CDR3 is TGCGCCAGCAGCTTGGGGGGGCGGCTAGCGGGAGTTAACGACGAGCAGTACTTC.

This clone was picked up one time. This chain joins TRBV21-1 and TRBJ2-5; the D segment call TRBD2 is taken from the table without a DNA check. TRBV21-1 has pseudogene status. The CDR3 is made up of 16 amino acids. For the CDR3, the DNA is TGTGCCAGCAGCAAGCGGACTAGCGGGAGGGGAGAGACCCAGTACTTC. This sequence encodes CASSKRTSGRGETQYF.

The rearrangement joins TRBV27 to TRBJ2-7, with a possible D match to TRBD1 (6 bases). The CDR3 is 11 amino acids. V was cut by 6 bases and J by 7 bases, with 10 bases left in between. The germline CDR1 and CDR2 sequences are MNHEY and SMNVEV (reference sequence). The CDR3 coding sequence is TGTGCCAGCAGGAACACAGGGGAGCAGTACTTC. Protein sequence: CASRNTGEQYF.

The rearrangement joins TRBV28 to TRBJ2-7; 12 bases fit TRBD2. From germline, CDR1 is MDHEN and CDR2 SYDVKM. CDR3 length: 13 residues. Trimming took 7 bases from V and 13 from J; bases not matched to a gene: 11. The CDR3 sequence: CASTASSGRVKYF. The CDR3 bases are TGTGCCAGCACCGCTTCTAGCGGGAGGGTTAAATACTTC.

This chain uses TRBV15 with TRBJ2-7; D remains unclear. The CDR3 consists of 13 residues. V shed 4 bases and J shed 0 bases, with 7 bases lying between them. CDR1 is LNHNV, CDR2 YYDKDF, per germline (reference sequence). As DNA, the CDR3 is TGTGCCACCAGCATACTAACCTCCTACGAGCAGTACTTC. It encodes CATSILTSYEQYF.

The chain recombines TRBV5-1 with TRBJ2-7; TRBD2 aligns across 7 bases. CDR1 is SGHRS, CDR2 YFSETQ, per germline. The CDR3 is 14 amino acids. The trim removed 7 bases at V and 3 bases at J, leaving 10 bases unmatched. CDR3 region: CASSMGRGNYEQYF. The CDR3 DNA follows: TGCGCCAGCTCAATGGGGCGGGGGAACTACGAGCAGTACTTC.

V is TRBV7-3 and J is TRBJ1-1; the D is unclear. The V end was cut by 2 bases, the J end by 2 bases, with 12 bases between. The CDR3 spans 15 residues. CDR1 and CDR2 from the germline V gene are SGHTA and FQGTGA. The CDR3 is CASSLVPGRNTEAFF. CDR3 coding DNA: TGTGCCAGCAGCTTAGTTCCTGGCAGAAACACTGAAGCTTTCTTT.

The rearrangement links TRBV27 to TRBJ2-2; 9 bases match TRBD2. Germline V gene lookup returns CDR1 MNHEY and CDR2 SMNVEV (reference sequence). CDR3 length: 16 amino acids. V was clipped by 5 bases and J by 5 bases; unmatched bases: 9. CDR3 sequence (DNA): TGTGCCAGCAGTCCGCTAACTAGCGGGCGTACCGGGGAGCTGTTTTTT. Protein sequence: CASSPLTSGRTGELFF.

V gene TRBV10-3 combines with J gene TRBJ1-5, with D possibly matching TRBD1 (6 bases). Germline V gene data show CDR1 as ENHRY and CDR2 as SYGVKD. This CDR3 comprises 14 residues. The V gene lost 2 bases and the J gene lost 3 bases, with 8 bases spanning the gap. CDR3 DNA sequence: TGTGCCATCAGTGAGGAGGGGGACAATCAGCCCCAGCATTTT. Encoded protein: CAISEEGDNQPQHF.

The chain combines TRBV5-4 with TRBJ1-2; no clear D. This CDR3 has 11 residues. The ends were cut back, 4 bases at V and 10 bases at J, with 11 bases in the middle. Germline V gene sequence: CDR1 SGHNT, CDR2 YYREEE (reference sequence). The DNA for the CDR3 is TGTGCCAGCAGCGCCTCGAGCTACTACACCTTC. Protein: CASSASSYYTF.

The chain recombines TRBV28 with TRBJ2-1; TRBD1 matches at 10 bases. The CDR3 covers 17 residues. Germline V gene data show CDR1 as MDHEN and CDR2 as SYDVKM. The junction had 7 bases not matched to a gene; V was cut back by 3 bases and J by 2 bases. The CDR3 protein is CASSLKATGGPYNEQFF. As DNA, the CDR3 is TGTGCCAGCAGTTTGAAGGCGACAGGGGGCCCCTACAATGAGCAGTTCTTC.

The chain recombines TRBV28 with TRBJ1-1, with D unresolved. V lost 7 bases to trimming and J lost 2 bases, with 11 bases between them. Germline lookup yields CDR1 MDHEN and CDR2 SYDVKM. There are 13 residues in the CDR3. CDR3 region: CASIWQSNTEAFF. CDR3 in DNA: TGTGCCAGCATCTGGCAGTCCAACACTGAAGCTTTCTTT. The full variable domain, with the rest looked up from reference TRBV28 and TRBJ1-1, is DVKVTQSSRYLVKRTGEKVFLECVQDMDHENMFWYRQDPGLGLRLIYFSYDVKMKEKGDIPEGYSVSREKKERFSLILESASTNQTSMYLCASIWQSNTEAFFGQGTRLTVV.